The clone carrying this T cell receptor beta chain has more than one count but fewer than ten. Antigen unknown. Using immunoSEQ multiplex PCR, the repertoire was profiled, and TCRdb retains in-frame clones only, with some absent. The table includes 55,000 to 70,000 clones, approximately 86% detected once. This sample stems from a study of OX40 agonist ivuxolimab in advanced cancers. Study background: At approximately 83% male, the cohort had a mean age of 60 years, ranging from roughly 23 to 80.

Germline lookup yields CDR1 SGHTA and CDR2 FQGTGA. Trimming shortened V by 5 bases and J by 3 bases, and 10 bases separated the two germline ends. This CDR3 has 13 residues. Findings of the study overall: The antigen specificity of the peripheral T cells (those that were expanded) was not determined.

This receptor was identified in an adult with an advanced solid tumor such as melanoma, head and neck, liver or kidney cancer. This chain uses TRBV7-3 with TRBJ1-1, with D unresolved. The sequencing here drew on CD4+ or CD8+ T cells sorted from blood, taken in a trial of the OX40 agonist ivuxolimab. The CDR3 here is CASSPTVDTEAFF. CDR3 DNA: TGTGCCAGCAGCCCCACGGTCGACACTGAAGCTTTCTTT.